This record concerns one TCR beta chain sequence. Its antigen is unidentified. The CDR3 length is 16 residues. V shed 6 bases, J shed 1 base, and the junction held 1 base outside the gene matches. CDR1 and CDR2 from the germline V gene are MRHNA and SNTAGT. The data are from a study of early T cells in non-severe SARS-CoV-2 infection. Turning to the study itself: Unpaired chains resulted from sequencing bulk RNA of unsorted whole blood. Overall study findings and caveats: Matching against VDJdb likely underestimated virus-specific expansions, favoring anti-spike CD8.

Individual cDNA molecules received unique molecular identifiers during library preparation. TCRdb re-called the 5' RACE reads through MiXCR, storing one row per CDR3 protein. The sample consists of around 59,000 distinct CDR3 sequences, 9.5% to 15% of them appearing once. Sequences were obtained from whole blood. This receptor was identified in an adult who was a healthcare worker with PCR-confirmed SARS-CoV-2 infection or an uninfected control (not recorded which). The gene calls are TRBV6-4 and TRBJ2-3; TRBD2 agrees at 16 bases. The CDR3 nucleotides read TGTGCCAGCAGCGGGACTAGCGGGGGGGGCACAGATACGCAGTATTTT. Translating it yields CASSGTSGGGTDTQYF.